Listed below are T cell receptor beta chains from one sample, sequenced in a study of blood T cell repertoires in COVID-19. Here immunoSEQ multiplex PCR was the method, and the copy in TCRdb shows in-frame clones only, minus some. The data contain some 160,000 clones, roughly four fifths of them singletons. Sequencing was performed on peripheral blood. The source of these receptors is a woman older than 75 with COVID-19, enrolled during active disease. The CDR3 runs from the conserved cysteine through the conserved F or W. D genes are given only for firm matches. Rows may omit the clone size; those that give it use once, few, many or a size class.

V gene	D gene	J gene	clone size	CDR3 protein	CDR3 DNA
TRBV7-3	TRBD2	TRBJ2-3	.	CASSLAGLTTDTQYF	TGTGCCAGCAGCCTAGCGGGGTTAACCACAGATACGCAGTATTTT
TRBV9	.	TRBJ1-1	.	CASSVAERGKAFF	TGTGCCAGCAGCGTAGCTGAAAGGGGGAAAGCTTTCTTT
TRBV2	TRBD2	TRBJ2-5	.	CASSGVAGGPGTQYF	TGTGCCAGCAGTGGGGTAGCGGGGGGGCCCGGGACCCAGTACTTC
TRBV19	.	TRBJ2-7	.	CASSTTVTYEQYF	TGTGCCAGTAGTACGACAGTAACCTACGAGCAGTACTTC
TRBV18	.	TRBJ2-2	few	CASSPFSQMNTGELFF	TGTGCCAGCTCACCCTTCTCGCAGATGAACACCGGGGAGCTGTTTTTT
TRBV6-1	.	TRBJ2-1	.	CASSEMMSSYNEQFF	TGTGCCAGCAGTGAAATGATGAGCTCCTACAATGAGCAGTTCTTC
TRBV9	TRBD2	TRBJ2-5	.	CASSVSGGRGETQYF	TGTGCCAGCAGCGTAAGCGGCGGGAGGGGAGAGACCCAGTACTTC
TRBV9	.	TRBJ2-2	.	CASSGGPRSGTGELFF	TGTGCCAGCAGCGGCGGTCCGAGGTCGGGAACCGGGGAGCTGTTTTTT
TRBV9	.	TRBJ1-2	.	CASSPNLFGGSNYGYTF	TGTGCCAGCAGCCCCAATTTGTTTGGGGGGAGTAACTATGGCTACACCTTC
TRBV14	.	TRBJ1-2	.	CASSTGSFGYTF	TGTGCCAGCAGCACTGGGAGCTTCGGCTACACCTTC
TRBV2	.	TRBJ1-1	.	CASSEHSTGTEAFF	TGTGCCAGCAGTGAACACAGCACGGGGACTGAAGCTTTCTTT
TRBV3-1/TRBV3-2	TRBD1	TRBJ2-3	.	CASSRLYRGREDTQYF	TGTGCCAGCAGCCGCCTCTACAGGGGACGAGAGGATACGCAGTATTTT
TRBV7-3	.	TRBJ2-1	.	CASSTSLAPHNEQFF	TGTGCCAGCAGCACTAGCCTGGCACCACACAATGAGCAGTTCTTC
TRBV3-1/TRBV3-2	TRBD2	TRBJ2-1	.	CASSQRISSGRASNEQFF	TGTGCCAGCAGCCAAAGGATATCTAGCGGGAGGGCCTCAAATGAGCAGTTCTTC
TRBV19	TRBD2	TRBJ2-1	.	CASSTGLARNEQFF	TGTGCCAGTAGTACAGGACTAGCGAGAAATGAGCAGTTCTTC
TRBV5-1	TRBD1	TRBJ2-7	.	CASSLAGQGPYEQYF	TGCGCCAGCAGCTTGGCGGGACAGGGGCCCTACGAGCAGTACTTC